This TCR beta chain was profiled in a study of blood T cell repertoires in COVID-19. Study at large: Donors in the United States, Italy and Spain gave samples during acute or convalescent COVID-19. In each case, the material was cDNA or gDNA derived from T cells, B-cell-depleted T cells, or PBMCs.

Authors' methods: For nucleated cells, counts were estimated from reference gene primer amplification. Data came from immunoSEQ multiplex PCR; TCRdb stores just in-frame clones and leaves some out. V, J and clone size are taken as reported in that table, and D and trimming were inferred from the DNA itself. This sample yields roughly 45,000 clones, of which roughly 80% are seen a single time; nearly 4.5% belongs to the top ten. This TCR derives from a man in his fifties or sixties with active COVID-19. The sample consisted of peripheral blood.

CDR3 loop: CASSQDRVAFF. CDR3 nucleotide sequence: TGTGCCAGCAGCCAGGACAGGGTGGCTTTCTTT. The chain uses TRBV3-1 (or the pseudogene TRBV3-2) and TRBJ1-1, with 8 bases that match TRBD1. V trimming: 3 bases; J trimming: 11 bases; junction bases outside the gene matches: 2. The CDR3 length is 11 residues. Germline V gene lookup returns CDR1 LGHDT and CDR2 YNNKEL (reference sequence).